The T cell receptor beta chain under discussion was sequenced for a study of identical twins. TCRdb re-called the 5' RACE reads through MiXCR, storing one row per CDR3 protein. The table lists about 810,000 distinct CDR3 sequences, about 12% of them singletons. CDR3 length equals 13 residues. V was pared by 8 bases and J by 4 bases, with 13 bases between. Study-level results: Twin pairs had excess sharing that was weaker in beta out-of-frame sequences. Carriage of fewer insertions was seen in abundant cord blood beta clonotypes, whereas memory repertoires showed none. Compared with unrelated sharing, twin-shared out-of-frame alpha sequences had more low-probability sequences.

A few counts support this clonotype. Its antigen remains unidentified. The data also belong to a second study, concerning yellow fever vaccine responses in identical twins.

The sample comprised PBMCs. The TCR originated in a woman under 30 in good health. The rearrangement uses TRBV12-3 or TRBV12-4 and TRBJ2-3; perhaps D is TRBD1 or TRBD2 (6 bases each). CDR3 protein: CASSGARPDTQYF. CDR3 nucleotides: TGTGCCAGCTCGGGGGCCCGCCCAGATACGCAGTATTTT.